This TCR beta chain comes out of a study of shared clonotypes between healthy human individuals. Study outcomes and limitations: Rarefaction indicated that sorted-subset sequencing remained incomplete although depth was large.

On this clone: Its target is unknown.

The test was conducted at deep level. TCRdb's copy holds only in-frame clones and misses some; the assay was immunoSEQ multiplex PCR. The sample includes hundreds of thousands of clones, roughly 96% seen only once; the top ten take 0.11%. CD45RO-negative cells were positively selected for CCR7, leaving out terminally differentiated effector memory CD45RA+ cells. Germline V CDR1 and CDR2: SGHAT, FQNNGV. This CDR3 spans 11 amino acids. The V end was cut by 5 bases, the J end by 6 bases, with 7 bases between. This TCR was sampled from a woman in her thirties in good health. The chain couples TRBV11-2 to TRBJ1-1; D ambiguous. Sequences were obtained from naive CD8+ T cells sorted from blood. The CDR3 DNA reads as TGTGCCAGCAGCACGCCGGCTGAAGCTTTCTTT. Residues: CASSTPAEAFF.